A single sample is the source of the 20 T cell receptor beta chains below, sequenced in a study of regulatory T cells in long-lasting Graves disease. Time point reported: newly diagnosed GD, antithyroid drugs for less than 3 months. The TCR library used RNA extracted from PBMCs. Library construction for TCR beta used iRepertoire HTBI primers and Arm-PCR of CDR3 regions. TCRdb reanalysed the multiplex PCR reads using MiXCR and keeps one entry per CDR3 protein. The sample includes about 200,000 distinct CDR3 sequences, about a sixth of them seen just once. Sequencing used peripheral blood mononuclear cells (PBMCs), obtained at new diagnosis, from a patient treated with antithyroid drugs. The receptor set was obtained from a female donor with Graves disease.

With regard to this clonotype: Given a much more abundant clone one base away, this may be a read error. The CDR3 loop is CSVEDRFYDEQFF. Here the CDR3 DNA reads TGCAGCGTTGAAGACAGGTTCTACGATGAGCAGTTCTTC. The rearrangement uses TRBV29-1 and TRBJ2-1; D is uncertain. The germline CDR1 and CDR2 sequences are SQVTM and ANQGSEA. The CDR3 runs 13 residues.

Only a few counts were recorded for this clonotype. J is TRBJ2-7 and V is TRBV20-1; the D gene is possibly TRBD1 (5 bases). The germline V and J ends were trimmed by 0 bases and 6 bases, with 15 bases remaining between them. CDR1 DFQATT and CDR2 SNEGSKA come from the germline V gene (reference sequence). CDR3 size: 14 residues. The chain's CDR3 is CSARDHGYQGEQYF. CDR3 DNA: TGCAGTGCTAGAGATCACGGGTATCAGGGCGAGCAGTACTTC.

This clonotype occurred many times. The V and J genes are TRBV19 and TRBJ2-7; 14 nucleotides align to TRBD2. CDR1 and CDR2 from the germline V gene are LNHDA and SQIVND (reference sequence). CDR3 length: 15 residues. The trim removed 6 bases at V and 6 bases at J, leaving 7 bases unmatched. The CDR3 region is CASSSGTSGSSEQYF. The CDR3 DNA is TGTGCCAGTAGCTCCGGGACTAGCGGGAGCTCCGAGCAGTACTTC.

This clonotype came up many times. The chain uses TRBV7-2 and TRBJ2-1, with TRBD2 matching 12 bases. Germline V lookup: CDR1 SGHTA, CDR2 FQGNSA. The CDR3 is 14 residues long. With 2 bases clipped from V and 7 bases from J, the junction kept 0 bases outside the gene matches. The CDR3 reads CASSLLAGGNEQFF. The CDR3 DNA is TGTGCCAGCAGCTTACTAGCGGGAGGGAATGAGCAGTTCTTC.

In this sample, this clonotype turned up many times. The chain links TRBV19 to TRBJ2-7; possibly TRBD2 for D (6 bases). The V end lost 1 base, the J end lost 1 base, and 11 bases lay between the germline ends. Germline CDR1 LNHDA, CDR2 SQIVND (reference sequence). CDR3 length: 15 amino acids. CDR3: CASSIVGGDSYEQYF. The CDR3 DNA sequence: TGTGCCAGTAGTATAGTGGGCGGGGATTCCTACGAGCAGTACTTC.

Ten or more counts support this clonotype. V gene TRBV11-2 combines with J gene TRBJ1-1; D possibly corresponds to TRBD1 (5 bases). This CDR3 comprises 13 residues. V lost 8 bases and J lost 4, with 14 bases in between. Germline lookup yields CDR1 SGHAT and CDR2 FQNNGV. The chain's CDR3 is CASSRTGLTEAFF. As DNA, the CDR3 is TGTGCCAGCTCCCGAACAGGCCTCACTGAAGCTTTCTTT.

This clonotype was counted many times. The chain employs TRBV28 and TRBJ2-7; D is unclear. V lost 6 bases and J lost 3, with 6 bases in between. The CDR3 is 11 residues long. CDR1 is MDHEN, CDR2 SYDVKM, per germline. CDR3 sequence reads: CASRQNYEQYF. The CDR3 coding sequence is TGTGCCAGCAGACAGAACTACGAGCAGTACTTC.

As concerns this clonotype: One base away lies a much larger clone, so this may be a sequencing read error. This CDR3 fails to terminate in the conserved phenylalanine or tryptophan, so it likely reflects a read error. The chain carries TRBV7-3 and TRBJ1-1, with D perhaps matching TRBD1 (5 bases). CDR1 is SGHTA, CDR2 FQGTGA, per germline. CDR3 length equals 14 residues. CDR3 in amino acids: CANSAGPLNTEAFV. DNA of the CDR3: TGTGCCAACAGCGCGGGACCTCTGAACACTGAAGCTTTCGTT.

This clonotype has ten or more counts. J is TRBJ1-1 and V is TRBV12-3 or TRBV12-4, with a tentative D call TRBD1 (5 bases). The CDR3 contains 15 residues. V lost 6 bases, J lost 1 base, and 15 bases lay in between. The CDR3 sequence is CASSPGTYTNTEAFF. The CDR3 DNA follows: TGTGCCAGCAGCCCCGGGACGTACACGAACACTGAAGCTTTCTTT.

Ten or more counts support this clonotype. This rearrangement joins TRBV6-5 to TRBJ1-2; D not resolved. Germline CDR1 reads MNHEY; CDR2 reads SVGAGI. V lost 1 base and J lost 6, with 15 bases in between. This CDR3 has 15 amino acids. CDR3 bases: TGTGCCAGCAGTTACTATGCTGGCCATTACAATGGCTACACCTTC. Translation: CASSYYAGHYNGYTF.

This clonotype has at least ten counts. The CDR3 spells CASSLGWGPTNEKLFF. CDR3 coding DNA: TGTGCCAGCAGCCTAGGTTGGGGGCCCACGAATGAAAAACTGTTTTTT. The rearrangement joins TRBV11-3 to TRBJ1-4; D is perhaps TRBD1 (6 bases). The CDR3 is 16 amino acids. Trimming left V 5 bases short and J 5 bases short, with 18 bases between. Germline V gene lookup returns CDR1 SGHNT and CDR2 YENEEA.

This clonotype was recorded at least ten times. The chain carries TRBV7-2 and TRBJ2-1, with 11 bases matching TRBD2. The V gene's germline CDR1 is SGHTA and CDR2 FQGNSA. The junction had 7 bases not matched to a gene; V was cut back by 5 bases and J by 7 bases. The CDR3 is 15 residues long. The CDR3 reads CASSPYLAGGNEQFF. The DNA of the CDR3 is TGTGCCAGCAGCCCCTACCTAGCGGGAGGTAATGAGCAGTTCTTC.

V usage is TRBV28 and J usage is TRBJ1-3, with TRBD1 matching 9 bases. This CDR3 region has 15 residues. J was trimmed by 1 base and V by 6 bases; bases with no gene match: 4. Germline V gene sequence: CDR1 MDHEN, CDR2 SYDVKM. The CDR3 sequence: CASRVDRGSGNTIYF. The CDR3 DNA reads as TGTGCCAGCAGGGTAGACAGGGGGTCTGGAAACACCATATATTTT.

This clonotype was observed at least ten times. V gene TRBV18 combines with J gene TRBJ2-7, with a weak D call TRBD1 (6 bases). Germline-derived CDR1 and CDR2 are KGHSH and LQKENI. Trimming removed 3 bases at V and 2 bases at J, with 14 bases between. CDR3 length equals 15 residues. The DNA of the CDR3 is TGTGCCAGCTCACCTACAGGGATTCGAGCCTACGAGCAGTACTTC. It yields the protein CASSPTGIRAYEQYF.

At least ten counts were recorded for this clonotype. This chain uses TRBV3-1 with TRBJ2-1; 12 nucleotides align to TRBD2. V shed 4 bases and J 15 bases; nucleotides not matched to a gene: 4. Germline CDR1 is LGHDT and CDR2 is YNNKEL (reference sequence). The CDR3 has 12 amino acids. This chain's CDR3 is CASSRLAGDRFF. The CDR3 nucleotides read TGTGCCAGCAGCCGACTAGCGGGAGATCGGTTCTTC.

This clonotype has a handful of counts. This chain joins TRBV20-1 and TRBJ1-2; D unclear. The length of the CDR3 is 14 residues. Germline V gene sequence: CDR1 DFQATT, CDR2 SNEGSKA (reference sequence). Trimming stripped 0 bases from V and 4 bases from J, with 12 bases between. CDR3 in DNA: TGCAGTGCTAGAGATTCGGTTGGCGCCTATGGCTACACCTTC. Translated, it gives CSARDSVGAYGYTF.

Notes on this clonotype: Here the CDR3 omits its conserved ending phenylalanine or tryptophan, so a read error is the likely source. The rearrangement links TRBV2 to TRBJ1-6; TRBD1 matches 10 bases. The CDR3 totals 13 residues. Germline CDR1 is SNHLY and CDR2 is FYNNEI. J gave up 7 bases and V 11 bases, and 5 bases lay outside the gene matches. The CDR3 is CAGWDRGNSPLHL. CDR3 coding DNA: TGTGCCGGTTGGGACAGGGGAAATTCACCCCTCCACCTT.

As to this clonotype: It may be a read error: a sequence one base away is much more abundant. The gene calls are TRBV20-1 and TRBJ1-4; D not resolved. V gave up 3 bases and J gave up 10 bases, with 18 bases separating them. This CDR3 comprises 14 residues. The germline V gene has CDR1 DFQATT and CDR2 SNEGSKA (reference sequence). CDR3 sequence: CSASSDIGYGKLFF. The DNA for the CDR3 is TGCAGTGCTAGCAGTGACATAGGATATGGAAAACTGTTTTTT.

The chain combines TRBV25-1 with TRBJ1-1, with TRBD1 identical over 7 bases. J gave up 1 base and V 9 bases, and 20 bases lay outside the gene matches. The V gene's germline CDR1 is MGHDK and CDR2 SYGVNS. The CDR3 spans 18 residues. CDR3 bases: TGTGCCAGTCCTACTCCCGGGACAGCCCGTGCGAGGAACACTGAAGCTTTCTTT. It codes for CASPTPGTARARNTEAFF.

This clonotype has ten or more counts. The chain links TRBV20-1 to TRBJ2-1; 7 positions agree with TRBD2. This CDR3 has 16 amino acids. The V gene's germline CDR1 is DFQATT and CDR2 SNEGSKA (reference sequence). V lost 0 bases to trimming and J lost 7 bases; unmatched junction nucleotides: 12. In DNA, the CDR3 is TGCAGTGCTAGAGACCCATCGGGGGGAGGGAGGAATGAGCAGTTCTTC. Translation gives CSARDPSGGGRNEQFF.